Listed below are T cell receptor beta chains from one sample, sequenced in a study of shared clonotypes between healthy human individuals. The protocol was immunoSEQ multiplex PCR, while the TCRdb copy is restricted to in-frame clones and leaves out a portion. The sample carries under 2.5 million clones, about 90% recorded once. The sequenced material came from naive CD4+ T cells from PBMCs. The receptors were sampled from a man aged 18 to 30 in good health. Some clones in this sample may be carry-over from other donors' samples. Both conserved end residues are part of each CDR3. The D gene is left open where the match is weak. Rows give clone size only sometimes, using once, few, many, or a class for an expanded clone.

DNA,CDR3,D,J,V,size
TGTGCCAGCAGCGGGGCGGGGAGCGAAGGCTACACCTTC,CASSGAGSEGYTF,.,TRBJ1-2,TRBV9,few
TGCAGTGCTAGTTTGGACTATGGCTACACCTTC,CSASLDYGYTF,.,TRBJ1-2,TRBV20-1,.
TGTGCCTCTGGCCCGGACAGAGTAACGAACACTGAAGCTTTCTTT,CASGPDRVTNTEAFF,.,TRBJ1-1,TRBV7-2,.
TGTGCCAGTAGTATTGGGGGAGAAGGTACGCAGTATTTT,CASSIGGEGTQYF,.,TRBJ2-3,TRBV19,.
TGTGCCAGCAGCGTCGAAGGACTAGTGGGGGAGACCCAGTACTTC,CASSVEGLVGETQYF,TRBD2,TRBJ2-5,TRBV9,.
TGTGCCAGCAGTTACTGGCGAGGAGGAGAGACCCAGTACTTC,CASSYWRGGETQYF,.,TRBJ2-5,TRBV6-5,once
TGTGCCAGCAGCGCCACCCTTGGGGGTGGGAGACGGGACAGGGTTTACAATGAGCAGTTCTTC,CASSATLGGGRRDRVYNEQFF,TRBD1,TRBJ2-1,TRBV9,once
TGTGCCAGTAGTGTAACAGGGGGCCCCCAGTATTTT,CASSVTGGPQYF,TRBD1,TRBJ2-3,TRBV19,.
TGTGCCAGCAGCTCAGTGCGGAGGGGAAACACCATATATTTT,CASSSVRRGNTIYF,.,TRBJ1-3,TRBV7-8,.
TGCGCCAGCAGCCCTGGGACGAGTAAGGAGACCCAGTACTTC,CASSPGTSKETQYF,.,TRBJ2-5,TRBV5-1,.
TGTGCCTCGACCAGGGTGACTGAAGCTTTCTTT,CASTRVTEAFF,.,TRBJ1-1,TRBV30,few
TGTGCCATCAGTGATCAGGGGGGTCAGCCCCAGCATTTT,CAISDQGGQPQHF,TRBD1,TRBJ1-5,TRBV10-3,.
TGTGCCAGTCGGGACAGCAATTACAATGAGCAGTTCTTC,CASRDSNYNEQFF,TRBD1,TRBJ2-1,TRBV6-6,.
TGTGCCAGTAGTGCCTTCCGGGACGGCGCCTACGAGCAGTACTTC,CASSAFRDGAYEQYF,.,TRBJ2-7,TRBV19,.